The 26 T cell receptor beta chains in this list originate from one sample, sequenced in a study of blood T cell repertoires in COVID-19. Clones were sequenced by immunoSEQ multiplex PCR, and TCRdb holds only the in-frame ones, with some missing. This table holds about 100,000 clones, approximately 86% found once. Sample: peripheral blood. These receptors all come from a man older than 75 with acute or convalescent COVID-19.

CDR3 sequence (DNA): TGTGCCATCGGGCAGCCGAATTCACCCCTCCACTTT. Residues: CAIGQPNSPLHF. The chain joins TRBV10-3 to TRBJ1-6; no clear D. Per the germline V gene, CDR1 is ENHRY and CDR2 is SYGVKD. The CDR3 sequence is 12 residues long. With 8 bases removed from V and 7 bases from J, the gap between germline ends came to 9 bases.

This chain links TRBV27 with TRBJ2-1, with TRBD2 matching 11 bases. The CDR3 length is 17 residues. Germline V gene lookup returns CDR1 MNHEY and CDR2 SMNVEV (reference sequence). The J segment lost 8 bases and the V segment lost 3 bases, leaving 12 bases of the junction unmatched. The CDR3: CASSLRASGRIRDEQFF. The CDR3 DNA follows: TGTGCCAGCAGTTTGAGGGCTAGCGGGAGGATCAGAGATGAGCAGTTCTTC.

The chain recombines TRBV18 with TRBJ1-1; maybe TRBD1 (5 bases). There are 18 residues in the CDR3. Germline CDR1 is KGHSH and CDR2 is LQKENI. Trimming stripped 4 bases from V and 2 bases from J, with 23 bases between. DNA of the CDR3: TGTGCCAGCTCACTGTTGGACACTCAACCGACCCCTAACACTGAAGCTTTCTTT. Translating it yields CASSLLDTQPTPNTEAFF.

The rearrangement joins TRBV19 to TRBJ2-6; D uncertain. This CDR3 is 15 amino acids long. Germline V lookup: CDR1 LNHDA, CDR2 SQIVND (reference sequence). The V and J ends lost 5 bases and 4 bases respectively, with 12 bases between them. The CDR3 loop reads CASSLGMEGANVLTF. CDR3 DNA sequence: TGTGCCAGTAGTTTAGGAATGGAGGGGGCCAACGTCCTGACTTTC.

The chain employs TRBV19 and TRBJ2-1, with 10 nucleotides matching TRBD2. Germline assignment: CDR1 LNHDA and CDR2 SQIVND (reference sequence). The junction had 5 bases not matched to a gene; V was cut back by 3 bases and J by 9 bases. CDR3 length equals 14 residues. The CDR3 spells CASSIEREGGEQFF. The DNA of the CDR3 is TGTGCCAGTAGTATCGAGCGGGAGGGCGGTGAGCAGTTCTTC.

The V and J genes are TRBV6-2 or TRBV6-3 and TRBJ1-5; 8 bases agree with TRBD1. This CDR3 is 14 amino acids long. Germline V gene sequence: CDR1 MNHEY, CDR2 SVGEGT. With 4 bases clipped from V and 3 bases from J, the junction kept 2 bases outside the gene matches. The CDR3 DNA is TGTGCCAGCAGTTCAGGGGGCCCCAATCAGCCCCAGCATTTT. Encoded protein: CASSSGGPNQPQHF.

The chain carries TRBV28 and TRBJ1-5; 8 nucleotides match TRBD1. The germline V gene has CDR1 MDHEN and CDR2 SYDVKM. The length of the CDR3 is 14 residues. Germline trimming cut 6 bases from V and 1 base from J; bases unmatched to any gene: 2. This CDR3 reads CASRDRASNQPQHF. The CDR3 coding sequence is TGTGCCAGCAGGGACAGGGCCAGCAATCAGCCCCAGCATTTT.

The chain recombines TRBV28 with TRBJ2-2; weak D call: TRBD1 (5 bases). CDR1 is MDHEN, CDR2 SYDVKM, per germline. Trimming removed 8 bases from V and 5 bases from J, with 33 bases in between. There are 20 residues in the CDR3. In DNA form, the CDR3 reads TGTGCCAGCGGGGATAAGGACATTTTTCTAATCCTGGCGGAGACCGGGGAGCTGTTTTTT. Encoded protein: CASGDKDIFLILAETGELFF. The entire variable domain, with the rest obtained from reference TRBV28 and TRBJ2-2, is as follows: DVKVTQSSRYLVKRTGEKVFLECVQDMDHENMFWYRQDPGLGLRLIYFSYDVKMKEKGDIPEGYSVSREKKERFSLILESASTNQTSMYLCASGDKDIFLILAETGELFFGEGSRLTVL.

This clone was observed once. The chain links TRBV6-5 to TRBJ1-5; a weak D match, TRBD1 (6 bases). The CDR3 has 15 residues. V lost 6 bases, J lost 4 bases, and 16 bases lay in between. From germline, CDR1 is MNHEY and CDR2 SVGAGI. The chain's CDR3 is CASRPVGGLNQPQHF. The CDR3 bases are TGTGCCAGCAGGCCTGTCGGGGGGCTGAATCAGCCCCAGCATTTT.

The chain recombines TRBV2 with TRBJ1-3, with D hard to call. The CDR3 length is 17 residues. Germline V CDR1 and CDR2: SNHLY, FYNNEI. Trimming removed 2 bases from V and 0 bases from J, with 14 bases in between. The CDR3 coding sequence is TGTGCCAGCAGTGAAAGTAGAGGGCAGAACTCTGGAAACACCATATATTTT. This encodes CASSESRGQNSGNTIYF.

The chain carries TRBV7-8 and TRBJ1-4; D remains unclear. The V end was cut by 6 bases, the J end by 0 bases, with 11 bases between. The CDR3 extends over 15 amino acids. Germline V gene data show CDR1 as SGHVS and CDR2 as FQNEAQ. The CDR3 protein is CASSSETTTNEKLFF. CDR3 in DNA: TGTGCCAGCAGTTCCGAGACAACAACTAATGAAAAACTGTTTTTT.

This chain connects TRBV7-2 to TRBJ2-3; D may be TRBD1 (6 bases). This CDR3 comprises 15 residues. Germline CDR1 reads SGHTA; CDR2 reads FQGNSA. Trimming removed 4 bases at V and 1 base at J, with 12 bases between. DNA for the CDR3: TGTGCCAGCAGCTCAATGGACAGCCGCACAGATACGCAGTATTTT. Translation: CASSSMDSRTDTQYF.

The chain carries TRBV3-1 (or the pseudogene TRBV3-2) and TRBJ2-2; D remains ambiguous. The V end lost 1 base, the J end lost 2 bases, and 5 bases lay between the germline ends. There are 14 residues in the CDR3. The germline V gene has CDR1 LGHDT and CDR2 YNNKEL (reference sequence). The CDR3 sequence is CASSQAGNTGELFF. CDR3 bases: TGTGCCAGCAGCCAAGCGGGTAACACCGGGGAGCTGTTTTTT.

The gene calls are TRBV30 and TRBJ2-2; D is possibly TRBD2 (6 bases). CDR1 is GTSNPN and CDR2 is SVGIG in the germline V gene (reference sequence). The CDR3 contains 14 residues. This CDR3 reads CASHWGGNTGELFF. The CDR3 nucleotides are TGTGCTTCCCATTGGGGAGGGAACACCGGGGAGCTGTTTTTT.

The J gene is TRBJ1-4, the V gene TRBV7-9; D call uncertain. The germline V gene encodes CDR1 SEHNR and CDR2 FQNEAQ (reference sequence). This CDR3 contains 15 residues. V was pared by 3 bases and J by 3 bases, with 11 bases between. The CDR3 sequence: CASSFLREANEKLFF. The CDR3 bases are TGTGCCAGCAGCTTTTTGAGGGAGGCTAATGAAAAACTGTTTTTT.

V gene TRBV27 combines with J gene TRBJ1-2; a possible D gene is TRBD1 (6 bases). CDR1 MNHEY and CDR2 SMNVEV come from the germline V gene (reference sequence). V was pared by 0 bases and J by 3 bases, with 11 bases between. The CDR3 totals 15 residues. CDR3 nucleotides: TGTGCCAGCAGTTTATCGGGGCAGGGGTACTATGGCTACACCTTC. This encodes CASSLSGQGYYGYTF.

This chain uses TRBV14 with TRBJ2-5; 9 bases are shared with TRBD1. V was pared by 1 base and J by 6 bases, with 15 bases of the junction left unmatched. Per germline, CDR1 SGHDN and CDR2 FVKESK. CDR3 length: 18 amino acids. The CDR3, as DNA: TGTGCCAGCAGCCAAGGGATTCGGAAGGACAGGGGAGTTAAGACCCAGTACTTC. The encoded protein is CASSQGIRKDRGVKTQYF.

The chain links TRBV7-2 to TRBJ2-4, with 12 bases that match TRBD2. With 5 bases clipped from V and 6 bases from J, the junction kept 5 bases outside the gene matches. This CDR3 contains 15 residues. CDR1 is SGHTA, CDR2 FQGNSA, per germline. The CDR3 bases are TGTGCCAGCAGCCTCGGACTAGCGGGATTAAACATTCAGTACTTC. Translated, it gives CASSLGLAGLNIQYF.

The chain has TRBV5-1 and TRBJ2-5; TRBD1 matches at 9 bases. V shed 4 bases, J shed 2 bases, and the junction held 6 bases outside the gene matches. This CDR3 region has 15 residues. The germline V gene has CDR1 SGHRS and CDR2 YFSETQ. CDR3 sequence: CASSPAGTGQETQYF. The CDR3 nucleotides read TGCGCCAGCAGCCCCGCGGGGACAGGGCAAGAGACCCAGTACTTC. The complete variable domain, with remaining parts taken from reference TRBV5-1 and TRBJ2-5, reads KAGVTQTPRYLIKTRGQQVTLSCSPISGHRSVSWYQQTPGQGLQFLFEYFSETQRNKGNFPGRFSGRQFSNSRSEMNVSTLELGDSALYLCASSPAGTGQETQYFGPGTRLLVL.

On this clone itself: The sample contains more than one DNA sequence encoding this CDR3. The rearrangement uses TRBV29-1 and TRBJ2-3; TRBD1 matches at 7 bases. Per the germline V gene, CDR1 is SQVTM and CDR2 is ANQGSEA. V shed 4 bases, J shed 0 bases, and the junction held 1 base outside the gene matches. The CDR3 totals 13 residues. CDR3 sequence reads: CSVGQGSTDTQYF. CDR3 bases: TGCAGCGTTGGACAGGGTAGCACAGATACGCAGTATTTT.

The table lists this clone with a count of one. J is TRBJ2-7 and V is TRBV12-3 or TRBV12-4; D remains unclear. V was cut by 2 bases and J by 7 bases, with 6 bases left in between. The CDR3 has 11 amino acids. CDR3 sequence (DNA): TGTGCCAGCAGTTTAAGCACTGAGCAGTACTTC. It specifies CASSLSTEQYF.

The chain has TRBV5-4 and TRBJ2-7; 9 bases align to TRBD1. There are 15 residues in the CDR3. V shed 4 bases, J shed 6 bases, and the junction held 11 bases outside the gene matches. Germline CDR1 is SGHNT and CDR2 is YYREEE (reference sequence). CDR3 sequence reads: CASSRTGGAAVEQYF. The CDR3 nucleotides read TGTGCCAGCAGCAGAACAGGGGGCGCGGCAGTCGAGCAGTACTTC.

The V and J genes are TRBV10-3 and TRBJ1-2; D is undetermined. CDR3 size: 18 residues. Germline lookup yields CDR1 ENHRY and CDR2 SYGVKD. Trimming cost V 2 bases and J 1 base, with 20 bases left between them. The CDR3 sequence: CAISERGGQASRNYGYTF. CDR3 sequence (DNA): TGTGCCATCAGTGAGCGGGGAGGGCAAGCAAGTCGTAACTATGGCTACACCTTC.

CDR3 DNA sequence: TGTGCCAGCAGTTTATATCCCCAGGGCCTGGGCTATGGCTACACCTTC. Protein product: CASSLYPQGLGYGYTF. The chain recombines TRBV28 with TRBJ1-2; D may be TRBD1 (5 bases). The length of the CDR3 is 16 residues. CDR1 and CDR2 from the germline V gene are MDHEN and SYDVKM. Deletions cut 1 base from V and 4 bases from J, with 16 bases between.

The chain recombines TRBV4-2 with TRBJ2-2, with D possibly TRBD1 on 6 matching bases. Trimming took 4 bases from V and 4 from J, leaving 28 bases between them. The CDR3 sequence is 20 residues long. Germline CDR1 reads LGHNA; CDR2 reads YNFKEQ. The CDR3 spells CASSLASLAGATGGTGELFF. CDR3 nucleotide sequence: TGTGCCAGCAGCCTAGCATCATTGGCAGGGGCTACGGGTGGCACCGGGGAGCTGTTTTTT.

CDR3 nucleotide sequence: TGTGCCAGCAGCTTAGGGGGGACAGGTCTCTACGAGCAGTACTTC. It encodes CASSLGGTGLYEQYF. The J gene is TRBJ2-7, the V gene TRBV7-2; TRBD1 agrees at 8 bases. The length of the CDR3 is 15 residues. CDR1 is SGHTA, CDR2 FQGNSA, per germline. V was pared by 1 base and J by 3 bases, with 5 bases of the junction left unmatched.